This T cell receptor beta chain was identified during a study of T-cell reconstitution after alpha-beta-depleted transplantation in children. Unique molecular identifiers were used in preparing the TCRbeta library. One entry per CDR3 protein results from TCRdb running MiXCR on the PCR reads. The table has around 340,000 distinct CDR3 sequences, more than 10% seen once. This clonotype was picked up many times. The CDR3 loop spans 14 amino acids. The ends lost 2 bases at V and 5 bases at J; junction bases unmatched: 5. Per germline, CDR1 DFQATT and CDR2 SNEGSKA (reference sequence). This sequence joins TRBV20-1 and TRBJ2-2; 7 positions match TRBD2. The TCR comes from a human donor who donated a stem cell graft to a child with Fanconi anemia. The sample here was PBMCs, taken from the stem cell graft. Written as DNA, the CDR3 is TGCAGTGCTAGACCAGGGAGGGCGACCGGGGAGCTGTTTTTT. It codes for CSARPGRATGELFF.